This entry is about one TCR beta chain. This record comes from a study of molecular identifiers for immune sequencing clone quantification. TCRdb analysed the PCR reads with MiXCR anew, one entry per CDR3 protein. This table holds fewer than 45,000 distinct CDR3 sequences, 15% to 20% found once. This CDR3 spans 17 amino acids. The sequence derives from a human donor in good health. Some libraries in this study had Jurkat cell RNA spiked in. This chain links TRBV21-1 with TRBJ2-7; the table calls TRBD2, which could not be checked here. TRBV21-1 is deemed a pseudogene. The sample consisted of naive CD8+ T cells from blood, with Jurkat cell RNA spiked in. The subset denotes: FACS-sorted CD8+CD4-CCR7+CD45RA+ naive T cells. The CDR3 sequence: CASSKERADLFGYEQYF. CDR3 DNA sequence: TGTGCCAGCAGCAAAGAAAGAGCGGACCTTTTTGGGTACGAGCAGTACTTC.